This entry lists 30 T cell receptor beta chains sequenced from one sample in a study of early stage breast cancer tumors. The method was immunoSEQ multiplex PCR; TCRdb's version includes in-frame clones alone and lacks a portion of them. The data contain about 9,700 clones, roughly 79% of them singletons. Source material: normal breast tissue next to the tumor. The receptor set was obtained from a person in their 40s with breast cancer.

This clone was seen a single time. This chain joins TRBV29-1 and TRBJ2-1, with D possibly being TRBD2 (5 bases). CDR1 SQVTM and CDR2 ANQGSEA come from the germline V gene. The CDR3 runs to 14 residues. V lost 4 bases and J lost 4, with 14 bases in between. CDR3: CSVGRTRNYNEQFF. For the CDR3, the DNA is TGCAGCGTTGGGAGGACTCGGAATTACAATGAGCAGTTCTTC.

This clone has only a few counts. The chain uses TRBV5-6 and TRBJ1-2; no definite D call. Per the germline V gene, CDR1 is SGHDT and CDR2 is YYEEEE. This CDR3 comprises 11 residues. V lost 0 bases to trimming and J lost 8 bases, with 5 bases between them. DNA of the CDR3: TGTGCCAGCAGCTTGGTTGGAGGCTACACCTTC. Translated, it gives CASSLVGGYTF.

In this sample, this clone turned up once. This sequence joins TRBV5-4 and TRBJ1-2, with TRBD1 as a possible D gene (6 bases). V lost 3 bases and J 2 bases, leaving 17 bases between the germline ends. Looked up from germline, CDR1 is SGHNT and CDR2 is YYREEE (reference sequence). The CDR3 has 16 residues. The CDR3: CASSSMAGGGNYGYTF. For the CDR3, the DNA is TGTGCCAGCAGCTCCATGGCGGGGGGCGGAAACTATGGCTACACCTTC. The full variable domain, in which reference TRBV5-4 and TRBJ1-2 provide the parts outside the CDR3, is ETGVTQSPTHLIKTRGQQVTLRCSSQSGHNTVSWYQQALGQGPQFIFQYYREEENGRGNFPPRFSGLQFPNYSSELNVNALELDDSALYLCASSSMAGGGNYGYTFGSGTRLTVV.

V usage is TRBV6-4 and J usage is TRBJ1-6, with a possible D match to TRBD1 (5 bases). Germline V gene sequence: CDR1 MRHNA, CDR2 SNTAGT. CDR3 length: 14 amino acids. With 0 bases removed from V and 12 bases from J, the gap between germline ends came to 12 bases. The CDR3 spells CASSDSAGLGPLHF. The CDR3, as DNA: TGTGCCAGCAGTGACTCCGCAGGGCTGGGACCCCTCCACTTT.

On this clone: A junction boundary mismatches the germline segment, possibly from a read error. The chain uses TRBV7-7 and TRBJ2-1; 12 positions agree with TRBD1. Germline V lookup: CDR1 SSHAT, CDR2 FNYEAQ (reference sequence). CDR3 length: 15 amino acids. The chain's CDR3 is CASSSGTGGNNEQFF. The CDR3 DNA reads TGTGCTAGCAGCTCCGGGACAGGGGGCAACAATGAGCAGTTCTTC.

The chain recombines TRBV5-6 with TRBJ2-1; 8 bases are a match to TRBD2. Germline V gives CDR1 SGHDT, CDR2 YYEEEE. The CDR3 totals 15 residues. The trim removed 7 bases at V and 5 bases at J, leaving 11 bases unmatched. The CDR3 DNA reads as TGTGCCAGCCTAAGGGCGGGAGGAAATAACAATGAGCAGTTCTTC. It is translated as CASLRAGGNNNEQFF.

This CDR3 is CASRDLAGDTQYF. Written as DNA, the CDR3 is TGTGCCAGCAGGGATCTGGCGGGAGATACGCAGTATTTT. This rearrangement joins TRBV27 to TRBJ2-3; a weak D match, TRBD2 (5 bases). Trimming stripped 6 bases from V and 5 bases from J, with 12 bases between. The CDR3 totals 13 residues. Germline values: CDR1 MNHEY, CDR2 SMNVEV (reference sequence).

This clone was counted only a few times. The chain joins TRBV27 to TRBJ1-2; the D gene is possibly TRBD1 (5 bases). The CDR3 has 14 amino acids. In germline, CDR1 is MNHEY, CDR2 SMNVEV (reference sequence). The V end lost 4 bases, the J end lost 4 bases, and 13 bases lay between the germline ends. Here the CDR3 reads CASSYAGRAYGYTF. CDR3 coding DNA: TGTGCCAGCAGTTATGCAGGGAGGGCCTATGGCTACACCTTC.

The chain employs TRBV4-2 and TRBJ2-1, with 11 nucleotides matching TRBD2. CDR1 and CDR2 from the germline V gene are LGHNA and YNFKEQ. The J segment lost 6 bases and the V segment lost 0 bases, leaving 7 bases of the junction unmatched. CDR3 length: 17 residues. As DNA, the CDR3 is TGTGCCAGCAGCCAAGATCTGGGACTAGCGGCAAGCAATGAGCAGTTCTTC. Its protein product is CASSQDLGLAASNEQFF.

The rearrangement joins TRBV7-2 to TRBJ2-3, with D possibly matching TRBD1 (6 bases). This CDR3 is 13 amino acids long. The V gene lost 5 bases and the J gene lost 5 bases, with 11 bases spanning the gap. Germline loops: CDR1 SGHTA, CDR2 FQGNSA. The CDR3 DNA reads as TGTGCCAGCAGCCGCACAGGGAAAGATACGCAGTATTTT. Protein sequence: CASSRTGKDTQYF. The full variable domain, in which reference TRBV7-2 and TRBJ2-3 provide the parts outside the CDR3, is GAGVSQSPSNKVTEKGKDVELRCDPISGHTALYWYRQSLGQGLEFLIYFQGNSAPDKSGLPSDRFSAERTGGSVSTLTIQRTQQEDSAVYLCASSRTGKDTQYFGPGTRLTVL.

The chain links TRBV19 to TRBJ1-1; 7 bases map to TRBD1. Germline CDR1 LNHDA, CDR2 SQIVND (reference sequence). The CDR3 extends over 14 amino acids. V dropped 2 bases and J dropped 0; count of bases not matched to a gene: 0. The CDR3 DNA follows: TGTGCCAGTAGTATACAGGGGGTGAACACTGAAGCTTTCTTT. Translated, it gives CASSIQGVNTEAFF.

The chain is built from TRBV4-1 and TRBJ2-7, with 11 positions matching TRBD1. Germline lookup yields CDR1 MGHRA and CDR2 YSYEKL. The CDR3 has 18 residues. V was pared by 1 base and J by 3 bases, with 11 bases of the junction left unmatched. Here the CDR3 DNA reads TGCGCCAGCAGCCAAGTACGGACAGGGGGCGCGGGGGTCTACGAGCAGTACTTC. This gives the protein CASSQVRTGGAGVYEQYF.

The chain links TRBV27 to TRBJ2-6; a weak D match, TRBD2 (6 bases). Trimming left V 3 bases short and J 1 base short, with 16 bases between. CDR3 size: 18 residues. Germline V gene data show CDR1 as MNHEY and CDR2 as SMNVEV (reference sequence). The chain's CDR3 is CASSFTGDSSSGANVLTF. The CDR3, as DNA: TGTGCCAGCAGTTTTACCGGGGACTCCTCGTCTGGGGCCAACGTCCTGACTTTC.

The DNA of the CDR3 is TGTGCCAGCTCCTATGGACAGGGGTCCTACAATGAGCAGTTCTTC. This sequence encodes CASSYGQGSYNEQFF. The chain uses TRBV21-1 and TRBJ2-1; whether TRBD1, the table's D call, matches the DNA was not checked. TRBV21-1 is termed a pseudogene. This CDR3 region has 15 residues.

This clone was seen a handful of times. This rearrangement joins TRBV4-2 to TRBJ2-7; D is possibly TRBD2 (6 bases). The CDR3 runs 14 residues. Germline-derived CDR1 and CDR2 are LGHNA and YNFKEQ. The V and J ends lost 0 bases and 6 bases respectively, with 12 bases between them. The CDR3 sequence is CASSQDGTGLEQYF. As DNA, the CDR3 is TGTGCCAGCAGCCAAGATGGTACGGGACTCGAGCAGTACTTC.

The gene calls are TRBV10-3 and TRBJ1-2; 10 bases map to TRBD1. V lost 0 bases to trimming and J lost 2 bases; unmatched junction nucleotides: 9. The germline gives CDR1 ENHRY, CDR2 SYGVKD. The CDR3 consists of 18 residues. The CDR3: CAISESTDRGHRNYGYTF. The CDR3, as DNA: TGTGCCATCAGTGAGTCGACTGACAGGGGGCATCGCAACTATGGCTACACCTTC.

This chain connects TRBV7-2 to TRBJ2-7; D remains unclear. CDR1 and CDR2 from the germline V gene are SGHTA and FQGNSA. With 4 bases removed from V and 7 bases from J, the gap between germline ends came to 11 bases. The CDR3 length is 12 residues. CDR3 region: CASSSRLGEQYF. CDR3 DNA sequence: TGTGCCAGCAGCTCAAGACTCGGGGAGCAGTACTTC.

V gene TRBV6-1 combines with J gene TRBJ2-3; 7 bases are shared with TRBD2. The CDR3 contains 14 residues. Per the germline V gene, CDR1 is MNHNS and CDR2 is SASEGT. The trim removed 6 bases at V and 2 bases at J, leaving 5 bases unmatched. The CDR3 spells CASRRELLTDTQYF. In nucleotides, the CDR3 is TGTGCCAGCAGGCGGGAGTTGCTCACAGATACGCAGTATTTT.

The chain employs TRBV11-2 and TRBJ2-3; D unresolved. Deletions cut 0 bases from V and 0 bases from J, with 10 bases between. The CDR3 has 16 amino acids. Germline lookup yields CDR1 SGHAT and CDR2 FQNNGV. As DNA, the CDR3 is TGTGCCAGCAGCTTAGAGGCGCCAGGTAGCACAGATACGCAGTATTTT. It yields the protein CASSLEAPGSTDTQYF.

The chain uses TRBV18 and TRBJ2-3; D remains ambiguous. This CDR3 is 14 amino acids long. Trimming stripped 2 bases from V and 5 bases from J, with 11 bases between. From germline, CDR1 is KGHSH and CDR2 LQKENI. CDR3 in DNA: TGTGCCAGCTCACCATCCCGCCTTATAGATACGCAGTATTTT. Translated, it gives CASSPSRLIDTQYF.

The chain joins TRBV11-2 to TRBJ2-7, with 7 nucleotides matching TRBD2. Germline CDR1 is SGHAT and CDR2 is FQNNGV. With 3 bases clipped from V and 8 bases from J, the junction kept 4 bases outside the gene matches. CDR3 size: 12 residues. CDR3 nucleotides: TGTGCCAGCAGCTTTGGGGAGGGGAAGCAGTACTTC. This sequence encodes CASSFGEGKQYF. Using reference TRBV11-2 and TRBJ2-7 for the parts outside the CDR3, the full variable domain is EAGVAQSPRYKIIEKRQSVAFWCNPISGHATLYWYQQILGQGPKLLIQFQNNGVVDDSQLPKDRFSAERLKGVDSTLKIQPAKLEDSAVYLCASSFGEGKQYFGPGTRLTVT.

In nucleotides, the CDR3 is TGTGCCAGCAGCTTAGGTCCCAGGGCCTACGAGCAGTACTTC. It translates to CASSLGPRAYEQYF. The V and J genes are TRBV7-2 and TRBJ2-7, with D perhaps matching TRBD1 (5 bases). The germline V and J ends were trimmed by 1 base and 2 bases, with 9 bases remaining between them. From germline, CDR1 is SGHTA and CDR2 FQGNSA. The CDR3 consists of 14 residues. The full variable domain, its missing parts supplied by reference TRBV7-2 and TRBJ2-7, is GAGVSQSPSNKVTEKGKDVELRCDPISGHTALYWYRQSLGQGLEFLIYFQGNSAPDKSGLPSDRFSAERTGGSVSTLTIQRTQQEDSAVYLCASSLGPRAYEQYFGPGTRLTVT.

This clone has just one count. The V gene is TRBV5-4, the J gene TRBJ2-1; 7 bases map to TRBD1. V lost 0 bases to trimming and J lost 6 bases; unmatched junction nucleotides: 3. This CDR3 is built from 14 residues. The V gene's germline CDR1 is SGHNT and CDR2 YYREEE (reference sequence). The CDR3, as DNA: TGTGCCAGCAGCTTGGACCGGGACAGCAATGAGCAGTTCTTC. As protein: CASSLDRDSNEQFF.

The genes are TRBV19 and TRBJ1-6, with D hard to call. Trimming removed 4 bases from V and 7 bases from J, with 14 bases in between. This CDR3 contains 15 residues. The V gene's germline CDR1 is LNHDA and CDR2 SQIVND (reference sequence). For the CDR3, the DNA is TGTGCCAGTAGTACCTTGGACGGGAGAAATTCACCCCTCCACTTT. Protein sequence: CASSTLDGRNSPLHF.

This clone is large (0.1 to 1%) by share. The chain carries TRBV18 and TRBJ2-5, with 10 bases that match TRBD1. Trimming cost V 4 bases and J 1 base; bases outside gene matches: 6. The CDR3 runs to 16 residues. The germline V gene has CDR1 KGHSH and CDR2 LQKENI. CDR3 bases: TGTGCCAGCTCACGGGACAGGGGAAGGGTCCAAGAGACCCAGTACTTC. The encoded protein is CASSRDRGRVQETQYF.

This chain uses TRBV2 with TRBJ1-5, with D possibly TRBD1 on 6 matching bases. The CDR3 extends over 14 amino acids. Trimming removed 5 bases from V and 2 bases from J, with 10 bases in between. Germline lookup yields CDR1 SNHLY and CDR2 FYNNEI. CDR3 in DNA: TGTGCCAGCAGTCCGACAGGAGGCAATCAGCCCCAGCATTTT. It encodes CASSPTGGNQPQHF. The whole variable domain, filled in from reference TRBV2 and TRBJ1-5, reads EPEVTQTPSHQVTQMGQEVILRCVPISNHLYFYWYRQILGQKVEFLVSFYNNEISEKSEIFDDQFSVERPDGSNFTLKIRSTKLEDSAMYFCASSPTGGNQPQHFGDGTRLSIL.

Only a few counts were recorded for this clone. The chain joins TRBV5-4 to TRBJ2-1; no clear D gene. The germline V gene has CDR1 SGHNT and CDR2 YYREEE (reference sequence). The V end was cut by 4 bases, the J end by 5 bases, with 7 bases between. The CDR3 runs 12 residues. The CDR3 DNA follows: TGTGCCAGCAGCCGACAAGACAATGAGCAGTTCTTC. This encodes CASSRQDNEQFF.

The chain is built from TRBV30 and TRBJ2-3; D is ambiguous. The length of the CDR3 is 14 residues. The germline V gene has CDR1 GTSNPN and CDR2 SVGIG (reference sequence). Trimming took 1 base from V and 3 from J, leaving 11 bases between them. CDR3 amino acids: CAWSAWGVTDTQYF. The CDR3 nucleotides are TGTGCCTGGAGTGCATGGGGTGTGACAGATACGCAGTATTTT. The full variable domain, its missing parts supplied by reference TRBV30 and TRBJ2-3, is SQTIHQWPATLVQPVGSPLSLECTVEGTSNPNLYWYRQAAGRGLQLLFYSVGIGQISSEVPQNLSASRPQDRQFILSSKKLLLSDSGFYLCAWSAWGVTDTQYFGPGTRLTVL.

The chain links TRBV11-2 to TRBJ2-3; D not resolved. CDR1 is SGHAT, CDR2 FQNNGV, per germline. The V and J ends lost 5 bases and 5 bases respectively, with 8 bases between them. The CDR3 runs 12 residues. The CDR3 region has the DNA TGTGCCAGCAGCCCCGTCAGAGATACGCAGTATTTT. Translated, it gives CASSPVRDTQYF.

The gene calls are TRBV10-3 and TRBJ2-7, with 15 bases matching TRBD2. CDR1 is ENHRY, CDR2 SYGVKD, per germline. With 2 bases clipped from V and 5 bases from J, the junction kept 10 bases outside the gene matches. The CDR3 spans 18 residues. CDR3 sequence reads: CAISEGGLAGGPDHEQYF. CDR3 in DNA: TGTGCCATCAGTGAGGGAGGACTAGCGGGAGGGCCGGACCACGAGCAGTACTTC.